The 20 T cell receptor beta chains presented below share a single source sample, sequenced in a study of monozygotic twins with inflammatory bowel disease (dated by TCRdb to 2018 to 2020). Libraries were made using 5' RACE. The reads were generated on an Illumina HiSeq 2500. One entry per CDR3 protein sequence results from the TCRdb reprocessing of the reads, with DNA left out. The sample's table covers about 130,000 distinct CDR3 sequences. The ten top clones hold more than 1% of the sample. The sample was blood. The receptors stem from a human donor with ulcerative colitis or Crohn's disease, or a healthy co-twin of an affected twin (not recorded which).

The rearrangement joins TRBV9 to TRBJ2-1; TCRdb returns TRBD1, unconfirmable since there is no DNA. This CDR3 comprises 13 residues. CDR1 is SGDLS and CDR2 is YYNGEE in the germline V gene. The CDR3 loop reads CASSVRGLNEQFF.

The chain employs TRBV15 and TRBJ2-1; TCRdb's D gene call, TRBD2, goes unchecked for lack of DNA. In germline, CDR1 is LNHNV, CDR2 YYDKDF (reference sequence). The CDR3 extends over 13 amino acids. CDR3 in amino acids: CATSRDLVGDWFF.

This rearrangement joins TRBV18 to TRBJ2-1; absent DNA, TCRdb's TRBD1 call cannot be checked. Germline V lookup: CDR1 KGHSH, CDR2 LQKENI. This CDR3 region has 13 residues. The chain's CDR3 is CASSPPDRAEQFF. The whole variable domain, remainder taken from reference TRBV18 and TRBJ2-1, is NAGVMQNPRHLVRRRGQEARLRCSPMKGHSHVYWYRQLPEEGLKFMVYLQKENIIDESGMPKERFSAEFPKEGPSILRIQQVVRGDSAAYFCASSPPDRAEQFFGPGTRLTVL.

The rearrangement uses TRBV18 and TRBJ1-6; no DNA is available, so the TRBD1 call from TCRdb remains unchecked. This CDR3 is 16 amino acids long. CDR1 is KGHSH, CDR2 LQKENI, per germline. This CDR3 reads CASSPPGQGAGSPLHF. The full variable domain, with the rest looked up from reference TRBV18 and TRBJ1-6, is NAGVMQNPRHLVRRRGQEARLRCSPMKGHSHVYWYRQLPEEGLKFMVYLQKENIIDESGMPKERFSAEFPKEGPSILRIQQVVRGDSAAYFCASSPPGQGAGSPLHFGNGTRLTVT.

The CDR3 reads CASSGSYRPQGPTEAFF. The rearrangement links TRBV7-8 to TRBJ1-1; no DNA is available, so the TRBD1 call from TCRdb remains unchecked. CDR1 SGHVS and CDR2 FQNEAQ come from the germline V gene. The CDR3 is made up of 17 amino acids.

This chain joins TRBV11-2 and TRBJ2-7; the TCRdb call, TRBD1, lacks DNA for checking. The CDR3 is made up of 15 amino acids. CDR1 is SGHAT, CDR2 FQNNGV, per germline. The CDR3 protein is CASSQHFQGRYEQYF. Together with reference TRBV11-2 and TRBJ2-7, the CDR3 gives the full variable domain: EAGVAQSPRYKIIEKRQSVAFWCNPISGHATLYWYQQILGQGPKLLIQFQNNGVVDDSQLPKDRFSAERLKGVDSTLKIQPAKLEDSAVYLCASSQHFQGRYEQYFGPGTRLTVT.

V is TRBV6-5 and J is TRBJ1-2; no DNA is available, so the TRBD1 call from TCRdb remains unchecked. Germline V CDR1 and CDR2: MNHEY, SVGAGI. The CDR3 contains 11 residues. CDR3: CASRAGDGYTF.

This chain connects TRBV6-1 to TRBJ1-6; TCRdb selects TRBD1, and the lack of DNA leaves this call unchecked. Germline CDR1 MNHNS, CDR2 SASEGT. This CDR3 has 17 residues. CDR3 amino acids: CASSRGQGSSYNSPLHF.

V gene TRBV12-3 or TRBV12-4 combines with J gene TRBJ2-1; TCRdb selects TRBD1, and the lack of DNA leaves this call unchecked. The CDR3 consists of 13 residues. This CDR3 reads CASSFLQTGGQFF.

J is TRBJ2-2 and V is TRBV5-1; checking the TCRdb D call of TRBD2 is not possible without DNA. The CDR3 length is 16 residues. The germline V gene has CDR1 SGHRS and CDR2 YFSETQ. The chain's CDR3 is CASSYPSGPNTGELFF. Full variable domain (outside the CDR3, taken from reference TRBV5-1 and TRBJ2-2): KAGVTQTPRYLIKTRGQQVTLSCSPISGHRSVSWYQQTPGQGLQFLFEYFSETQRNKGNFPGRFSGRQFSNSRSEMNVSTLELGDSALYLCASSYPSGPNTGELFFGEGSRLTVL.

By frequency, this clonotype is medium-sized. The CDR3: CASSLNAHSGTSGYNEQFF. This chain links TRBV5-1 with TRBJ2-1; TCRdb picks TRBD2, but there is no DNA to check that call. The germline V gene encodes CDR1 SGHRS and CDR2 YFSETQ. The CDR3 is 19 amino acids.

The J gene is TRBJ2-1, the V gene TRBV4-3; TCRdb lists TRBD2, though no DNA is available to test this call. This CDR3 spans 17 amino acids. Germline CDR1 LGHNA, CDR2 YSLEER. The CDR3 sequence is CASSQLRVAGGYNEQFF.

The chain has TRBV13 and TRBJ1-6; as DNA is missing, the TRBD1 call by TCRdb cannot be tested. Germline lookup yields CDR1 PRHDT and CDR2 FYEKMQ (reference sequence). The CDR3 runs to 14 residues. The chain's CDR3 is CASSYDRGLSPLHF.

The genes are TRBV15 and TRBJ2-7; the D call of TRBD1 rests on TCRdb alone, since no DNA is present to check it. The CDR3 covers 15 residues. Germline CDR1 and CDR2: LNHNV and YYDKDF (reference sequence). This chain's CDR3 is CATSTTGIPTYEQYF.

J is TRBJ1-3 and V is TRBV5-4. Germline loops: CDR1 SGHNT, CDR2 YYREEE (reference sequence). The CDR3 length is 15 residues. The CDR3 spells CASSLGHLSGNTIYF.

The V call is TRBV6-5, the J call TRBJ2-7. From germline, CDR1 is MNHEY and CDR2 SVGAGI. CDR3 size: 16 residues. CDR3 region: CASSYSIELQMGEQYF.

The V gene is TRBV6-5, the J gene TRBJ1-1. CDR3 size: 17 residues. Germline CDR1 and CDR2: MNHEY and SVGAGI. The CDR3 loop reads CASSYSTGTELNTEAFF.

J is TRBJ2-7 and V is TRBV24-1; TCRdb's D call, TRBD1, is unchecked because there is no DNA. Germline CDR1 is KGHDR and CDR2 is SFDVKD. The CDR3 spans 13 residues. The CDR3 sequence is CATSGTGVYEQYF.

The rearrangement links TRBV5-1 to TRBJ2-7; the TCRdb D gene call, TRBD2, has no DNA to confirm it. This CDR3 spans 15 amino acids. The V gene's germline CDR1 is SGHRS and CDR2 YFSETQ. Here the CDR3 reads CASSLGLAGAHEQYF.

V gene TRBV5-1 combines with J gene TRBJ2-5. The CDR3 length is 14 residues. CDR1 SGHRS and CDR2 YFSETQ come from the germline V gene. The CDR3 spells CASSLDPVQETQYF.